Listed here is a single T cell receptor (beta chain). This record belongs to a study of blood T cells in healthy people across ages. A second PCR of 7 to 11 cycles used a sample-barcoded 5' primer and a J-beta primer mix. Every molecule of cDNA carried a tag from a template-switch adaptor with 12 random nucleotides. All samples gave at least 2.5 million CDR3-containing paired-end reads. One entry per CDR3 protein, called by TCRdb with MiXCR from the 5' RACE reads. The sample yields 1.5 million to 2 million distinct CDR3 sequences, around 50% seen once. Per sample, at least 6 micrograms of total RNA were extracted. The receptor comes from a woman aged 40-49 years in good health. The sequenced sample was blood.

For the CDR3, the DNA is TGTGCCAGCACTAGACTTTTCGGGACAACTCAGTACGAGCAGTACTTC. Its translation is CASTRLFGTTQYEQYF. The chain joins TRBV6-5 to TRBJ2-7, with D possibly TRBD1 on 6 matching bases. Germline loops: CDR1 MNHEY, CDR2 SVGAGI. CDR3 length: 16 residues. V lost 7 bases and J 4 bases, leaving 23 bases between the germline ends.